This TCR beta chain was sequenced for a study of T cell responses to AZD1222 COVID-19 vaccine. Study conclusions and caveats: Sampling that yielded the repertoires occurred only after the peak T cell response. A reported finding is that nearly half of spike-specific TCRs target unmutated variant regions. Baseline seropositives among AZD1222 recipients totaled only five or six. There were mostly white British donors and more females than males, and clonal diversity was possibly underestimated.

Profiling relied on immunoSEQ multiplex PCR, and the TCRdb table lists in-frame clones only, not all of them. The table lists 95,000 to 100,000 clones, roughly 86% of them singletons. J was trimmed by 9 bases and V by 3 bases; bases with no gene match: 16. The CDR3 totals 16 residues. Germline V gives CDR1 LNHNV, CDR2 YYDKDF (reference sequence). This clone has only one observation. Its antigen remains unknown. This chain joins TRBV15 and TRBJ1-1, with 7 nucleotides matching TRBD1. The receptor comes from an adult who received the AZD1222 COVID-19 vaccine. Sequencing was performed on peripheral blood, taken 28 days after the second AZD1222 dose. Here the CDR3 DNA reads TGTGCCACCAGCAGGGCACAGGGGCCAGGCACCCTGAAAGCTTTCTTT. It encodes CATSRAQGPGTLKAFF.